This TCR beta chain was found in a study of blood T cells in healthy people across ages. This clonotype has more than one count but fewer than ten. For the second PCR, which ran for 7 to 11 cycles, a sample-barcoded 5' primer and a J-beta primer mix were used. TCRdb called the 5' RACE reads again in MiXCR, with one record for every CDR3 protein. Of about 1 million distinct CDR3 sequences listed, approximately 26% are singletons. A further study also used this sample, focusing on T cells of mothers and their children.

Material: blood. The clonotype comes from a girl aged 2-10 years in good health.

The CDR3: CSVALDRGHTEAFF. The DNA for the CDR3 is TGCAGCGTTGCGCTGGACAGGGGCCACACTGAAGCTTTCTTT. The gene calls are TRBV29-1 and TRBJ1-1, with 9 nucleotides matching TRBD1. Losses at the gene ends were 4 bases for V and 3 bases for J; bases not matched to a gene: 6. The CDR3 is made up of 14 amino acids. Germline V CDR1 and CDR2: SQVTM, ANQGSEA.